The entry below describes one TCR beta chain. What it binds is not known. The data derive from a study of cytomegalovirus exposure and HLA in healthy donors. The CDR3 totals 14 residues. V was pared by 5 bases and J by 3 bases, with 14 bases between. Germline lookup yields CDR1 SGHAT and CDR2 FQNNGV. This table comes from immunoSEQ multiplex PCR, and its TCRdb copy is limited to in-frame clones, with some not included. The sample contains 300,000 to 350,000 clones, roughly 88% of which appear only once. Study-level results: In vitro work confirmed that a few CMV-associated chains recognize CMV antigens. Subsequent analysis found a tendency for first-cohort TCR clusters to co-occur within the roughly 130 validation repertoires. Reportedly, diagnosis of cytomegalovirus status by the classifier showed high specificity and sensitivity.

Separate from the roughly 730-subject first cohort, the roughly 120-subject validation cohort was the one that the donors belonged to. This chain uses TRBV11-2 with TRBJ2-7; D ambiguous. Sequencing used PBMCs. The receptor comes from a man aged 25-45 years in good health and CMV-seronegative. DNA for the CDR3: TGTGCCAGCAGCACAATCGCTAGTCGCTACGAGCAGTACTTC. Residues: CASSTIASRYEQYF.